The 27 T cell receptor beta chains reported below all come from one sample, sequenced in a study of blood T cell repertoires in COVID-19. Clones were sequenced by immunoSEQ multiplex PCR, and TCRdb holds only the in-frame ones, with some missing. Here the sample spans approximately 80,000 clones, roughly 73% being singletons. The sample was peripheral blood. The receptors shown here come from a human donor in a cohort sampled during active COVID-19.

V usage is TRBV5-1 and J usage is TRBJ2-7; a possible D gene is TRBD1 (6 bases). Germline loops: CDR1 SGHRS, CDR2 YFSETQ. This CDR3 comprises 18 residues. Trimming shortened V by 0 bases and J by 5 bases, and 24 bases separated the two germline ends. CDR3 bases: TGCGCCAGCAGCTTGGCCGATTCTTCCGGGACACCCCGGAACGAGCAGTACTTC. It translates to CASSLADSSGTPRNEQYF.

The chain has TRBV3-1 (or the pseudogene TRBV3-2) and TRBJ2-1; D unresolved. V shed 4 bases and J shed 10 bases, with 11 bases lying between them. The germline V gene encodes CDR1 LGHDT and CDR2 YNNKEL (reference sequence). This CDR3 has 12 amino acids. CDR3 DNA: TGTGCCAGCAGCCCCCACTACGGCGAGCAGTTCTTC. Amino acid sequence: CASSPHYGEQFF.

The chain couples TRBV3-1 (or the pseudogene TRBV3-2) to TRBJ1-4; no clear D gene. The V and J ends lost 3 bases and 0 bases respectively, with 8 bases between them. The CDR3 runs 15 residues. The germline gives CDR1 LGHDT, CDR2 YNNKEL (reference sequence). DNA for the CDR3: TGTGCCAGCAGCCACGGACTCTCAACTAATGAAAAACTGTTTTTT. Amino acids: CASSHGLSTNEKLFF.

This chain links TRBV7-2 with TRBJ2-7; 8 bases agree with TRBD2. The V gene end was trimmed by 4 bases and the J gene end by 4 bases; junction bases not matched to a gene: 9. Germline lookup yields CDR1 SGHTA and CDR2 FQGNSA. This CDR3 is 15 amino acids long. The CDR3 is CASSWGTGGGYEQYF. The DNA for the CDR3 is TGTGCCAGCAGCTGGGGGACTGGCGGGGGGTACGAGCAGTACTTC.

The chain joins TRBV12-3 or TRBV12-4 to TRBJ1-2, with 8 nucleotides matching TRBD1. This CDR3 region has 13 residues. Trimming removed 7 bases from V and 8 bases from J; junction bases left unmatched: 9. CDR3: CASTRDRRSGYTF. The DNA for the CDR3 is TGTGCCAGCACCCGGGACAGGCGAAGCGGCTACACCTTC.

The J gene is TRBJ2-7, the V gene TRBV28; 8 bases map to TRBD1. From germline, CDR1 is MDHEN and CDR2 SYDVKM. This CDR3 has 13 residues. The junction had 8 bases not matched to a gene; V was cut back by 7 bases and J by 6 bases. CDR3 DNA: TGTGCCAGCACGGACAGGGAGTTGGGCGAGCAGTACTTC. Translated, it gives CASTDRELGEQYF.

The rearrangement uses TRBV2 and TRBJ2-7; no reliable D call. This CDR3 is built from 13 residues. Germline V gives CDR1 SNHLY, CDR2 FYNNEI. V shed 3 bases and J shed 0 bases, with 6 bases lying between them. The CDR3 loop reads CASSDHGSYEQYF. As DNA, the CDR3 is TGTGCCAGCAGTGACCACGGCTCCTACGAGCAGTACTTC.

The chain couples TRBV19 to TRBJ2-7; TRBD2 matches at 10 bases. Trimming cost V 5 bases and J 6 bases; bases outside gene matches: 7. The CDR3 covers 14 residues. CDR1 and CDR2 from the germline V gene are LNHDA and SQIVND (reference sequence). The CDR3 reads CASSVLAGYGEQYF. CDR3 DNA: TGTGCCAGTAGTGTACTAGCGGGGTATGGCGAGCAGTACTTC.

This clone appeared a single time. The chain couples TRBV5-1 to TRBJ1-6; no firm D call. CDR1 and CDR2 from the germline V gene are SGHRS and YFSETQ. The CDR3 is 15 amino acids. V was clipped by 4 bases and J by 4 bases, with 12 bases between them. The CDR3 DNA is TGCGCCAGCAGCCTGGCAGGAACTTATAATTCACCCCTCCACTTT. This translates into CASSLAGTYNSPLHF.

The chain carries TRBV7-2 and TRBJ2-7; tentative D call: TRBD1 (6 bases). With 1 base removed from V and 3 bases from J, the gap between germline ends came to 13 bases. This CDR3 has 15 residues. Germline V gene data show CDR1 as SGHTA and CDR2 as FQGNSA. The CDR3, as DNA: TGTGCCAGCAGCTTAGTTCGCGCACAGGGCTACGAGCAGTACTTC. It specifies CASSLVRAQGYEQYF.

The sample holds a few counts of this clone. The chain combines TRBV6-5 with TRBJ2-7, with no clear D. Trimming removed 0 bases at V and 2 bases at J, with 14 bases between. The germline V gene encodes CDR1 MNHEY and CDR2 SVGAGI. This CDR3 is 16 amino acids long. The CDR3 region is CASSYSNNGATYEQYF. As DNA, the CDR3 is TGTGCCAGCAGTTACTCGAATAACGGAGCGACCTACGAGCAGTACTTC.

This chain connects TRBV19 to TRBJ2-3; 8 bases are shared with TRBD2. The length of the CDR3 is 19 residues. The V and J ends lost 2 bases and 0 bases, in that order; junction bases with no gene match: 13. The germline gives CDR1 LNHDA, CDR2 SQIVND (reference sequence). CDR3 loop: CASSIYGQRGFQSTDTQYF. The DNA of the CDR3 is TGTGCCAGTAGTATATATGGCCAGCGGGGGTTCCAAAGCACAGATACGCAGTATTTT.

A single count supports this clone. The chain joins TRBV5-1 to TRBJ2-7, with 11 nucleotides matching TRBD2. Germline V gives CDR1 SGHRS, CDR2 YFSETQ. CDR3 size: 15 residues. Trimming cost V 4 bases and J 4 bases; bases outside gene matches: 7. The CDR3 sequence: CASSQGLAAWYEQYF. CDR3 nucleotides: TGCGCCAGCAGCCAGGGACTAGCGGCTTGGTACGAGCAGTACTTC. The whole variable domain, filled in from reference TRBV5-1 and TRBJ2-7, reads KAGVTQTPRYLIKTRGQQVTLSCSPISGHRSVSWYQQTPGQGLQFLFEYFSETQRNKGNFPGRFSGRQFSNSRSEMNVSTLELGDSALYLCASSQGLAAWYEQYFGPGTRLTVT.

This clone appeared a few times. The CDR3 DNA follows: TGCGCCAGCAGTGAGTCGGGGGGACTAGCACACAATGAGCAGTTCTTC. It encodes CASSESGGLAHNEQFF. V usage is TRBV10-1 and J usage is TRBJ2-1; 9 bases fit TRBD2. This CDR3 comprises 16 residues. CDR1 is WNHNN, CDR2 SYGVQD, per germline (reference sequence). V dropped 0 bases and J dropped 5; count of bases not matched to a gene: 5.

This chain connects TRBV4-2 to TRBJ2-5, with 9 bases that match TRBD2. Per the germline V gene, CDR1 is LGHNA and CDR2 is YNFKEQ. This CDR3 comprises 18 residues. With V trimmed by 1 base and J by 4 bases, 13 bases remained unmatched. The CDR3 DNA reads as TGTGCCAGCAGCCAAGGGAGAAGAGGCGGGGGGGCCCCAGAGACCCAGTACTTC. Amino acids: CASSQGRRGGGAPETQYF.

The chain joins TRBV14 to TRBJ1-3, with D perhaps matching TRBD1 (6 bases). In germline, CDR1 is SGHDN, CDR2 FVKESK. The V end was cut by 5 bases, the J end by 3 bases, with 17 bases between. This CDR3 is 16 amino acids long. In nucleotides, the CDR3 is TGTGCCAGCAGCTCGTGGACAGCCAGTCATGGAAACACCATATATTTT. Protein: CASSSWTASHGNTIYF.

The CDR3 DNA sequence: TGTGCCCGCGACAGCTACAATGAGCAGTTCTTC. This codes for CARDSYNEQFF. The V and J genes are TRBV12-3 or TRBV12-4 and TRBJ2-1; D possibly corresponds to TRBD1 (5 bases). This CDR3 is 11 amino acids long. V lost 11 bases, J lost 3 bases, and 8 bases lay in between.

There are a few counts of this clone. This chain connects TRBV5-1 to TRBJ2-7; 12 bases map to TRBD1. This CDR3 has 15 residues. Germline CDR1 SGHRS, CDR2 YFSETQ. V shed 4 bases and J 5 bases; nucleotides not matched to a gene: 7. The CDR3 region has the DNA TGCGCCAGCAGCCTGGCCGGGACAGGGGGCGACGAGCAGTACTTC. Its translation is CASSLAGTGGDEQYF.

This rearrangement joins TRBV4-1 to TRBJ2-7; 7 positions agree with TRBD1. CDR3 length: 13 amino acids. Germline V gene lookup returns CDR1 MGHRA and CDR2 YSYEKL. After removal of 6 bases from V and 2 bases from J, the junction contained 4 bases not matched to a gene. DNA of the CDR3: TGCGCCAGCAGAGGGGACAGTACCTACGAGCAGTACTTC. As protein: CASRGDSTYEQYF.

The chain is built from TRBV6-1 and TRBJ1-1, with D perhaps matching TRBD1 (6 bases). This CDR3 is 14 amino acids long. The V gene lost 3 bases and the J gene lost 0 bases, with 8 bases spanning the gap. CDR1 MNHNS and CDR2 SASEGT come from the germline V gene. The CDR3 reads CASSEGTLNTEAFF. CDR3 DNA: TGTGCCAGCAGTGAGGGGACACTGAACACTGAAGCTTTCTTT.

The chain is built from TRBV7-3 and TRBJ1-1; 12 positions match TRBD1. Trimming at V came to 6 bases and at J to 1 base, leaving 9 bases not matched to a gene. The CDR3 is made up of 17 amino acids. Germline V gene data show CDR1 as SGHTA and CDR2 as FQGTGA. The CDR3 DNA is TGTGCCAGCAGTTCCACCGGGACAGGGGGCCGGAACACTGAAGCTTTCTTT. This encodes CASSSTGTGGRNTEAFF. The full variable domain, with the rest looked up from reference TRBV7-3 and TRBJ1-1, is GAGVSQTPSNKVTEKGKYVELRCDPISGHTALYWYRQSLGQGPEFLIYFQGTGAADDSGLPNDRFFAVRPEGSVSTLKIQRTERGDSAVYLCASSSTGTGGRNTEAFFGQGTRLTVV.

Only one count was recorded for this clone. Different DNA sequences within this sample yield the same CDR3. The chain has TRBV7-8 and TRBJ1-3, with 8 bases that match TRBD1. V was clipped by 3 bases and J by 3 bases; unmatched bases: 4. The germline gives CDR1 SGHVS, CDR2 FQNEAQ. The CDR3 covers 15 residues. The CDR3 DNA reads as TGTGCCAGCAGCTTGAACAGGGGGAGTGGAAACACCATATATTTT. It translates to CASSLNRGSGNTIYF.

This chain joins TRBV5-1 and TRBJ1-1; the match to TRBD1 covers 8 bases. Trimming cost V 0 bases and J 1 base; bases outside gene matches: 2. The CDR3 covers 15 residues. Germline CDR1 SGHRS, CDR2 YFSETQ. This CDR3 reads CASSLDGQGNTEAFF. The DNA of the CDR3 is TGCGCCAGCAGCTTGGATGGACAGGGGAACACTGAAGCTTTCTTT.

This clone was detected a few times. V and J are TRBV3-1 (or the pseudogene TRBV3-2) and TRBJ1-5; perhaps TRBD1 as D (6 bases). From germline, CDR1 is LGHDT and CDR2 YNNKEL (reference sequence). The CDR3 has 17 residues. The V gene lost 4 bases and the J gene lost 6 bases, with 22 bases spanning the gap. The CDR3 is CASSPKQGRKISQPQHF. The CDR3 DNA is TGTGCCAGCAGCCCAAAGCAGGGGCGGAAGATAAGTCAGCCCCAGCATTTT.

The rearrangement links TRBV6-5 to TRBJ2-7; 7 nucleotides align to TRBD1. The junction had 0 bases not matched to a gene; V was cut back by 0 bases and J by 4 bases. The CDR3 totals 13 residues. Germline CDR1 and CDR2: MNHEY and SVGAGI. The CDR3 coding sequence is TGTGCCAGCAGTTACTCCAGGGGGTACGAGCAGTACTTC. Its protein product is CASSYSRGYEQYF.

The gene calls are TRBV18 and TRBJ1-1, with TRBD1 matching 7 bases. This CDR3 is built from 15 residues. V shed 3 bases and J 1 base; nucleotides not matched to a gene: 5. Germline values: CDR1 KGHSH, CDR2 LQKENI. This chain's CDR3 is CASSPGQVGNTEAFF. The CDR3 DNA is TGTGCCAGCTCACCCGGACAGGTTGGGAACACTGAAGCTTTCTTT.

Written as DNA, the CDR3 is TGCAGCGTCCCGGTGGGACAGGGTTACGGCTACACCTTC. It codes for CSVPVGQGYGYTF. This chain uses TRBV29-1 with TRBJ1-2; 9 bases line up with TRBD1. Germline V CDR1 and CDR2: SQVTM, ANQGSEA. The CDR3 has 13 amino acids. With 6 bases clipped from V and 8 bases from J, the junction kept 10 bases outside the gene matches. The full variable domain, its missing parts supplied by reference TRBV29-1 and TRBJ1-2, is SAVISQKPSRDICQRGTSLTIQCQVDSQVTMMFWYRQQPGQSLTLIATANQGSEATYESGFVIDKFPISRPNLTFSTLTVSNMSPEDSSIYLCSVPVGQGYGYTFGSGTRLTVV.